The T cell receptor beta chain under discussion was sequenced for a study of blood T cell repertoires in COVID-19. About the study: Sites in the United States, Italy and Spain provided acute and convalescent COVID-19 samples. In each case, the material was cDNA or gDNA derived from T cells, B-cell-depleted T cells, or PBMCs.

Per the germline V gene, CDR1 is MNHEY and CDR2 is SMNVEV (reference sequence). This CDR3 region has 15 residues. V was shortened by 6 bases and J by 3 bases, with 12 bases between the two germline ends. Per the original data handling: Reference gene primers were amplified, and this amplification served to estimate nucleated cell counts. TCRdb's copy holds only in-frame clones and misses some; the assay was immunoSEQ multiplex PCR. The V and J calls and clone size come from that table; D and trimming were worked out from the DNA. The sample yields 200,000 to 300,000 clones, 80% to 90% seen once. V and J are TRBV27 and TRBJ1-6, with D possibly TRBD1 on 6 matching bases. This receptor was identified in an older man with acute or convalescent COVID-19. The material sequenced was peripheral blood. Written as DNA, the CDR3 is TGTGCCAGCAGAAAGACAGGAGGCTATAATTCACCCCTCCACTTT. Residues: CASRKTGGYNSPLHF.